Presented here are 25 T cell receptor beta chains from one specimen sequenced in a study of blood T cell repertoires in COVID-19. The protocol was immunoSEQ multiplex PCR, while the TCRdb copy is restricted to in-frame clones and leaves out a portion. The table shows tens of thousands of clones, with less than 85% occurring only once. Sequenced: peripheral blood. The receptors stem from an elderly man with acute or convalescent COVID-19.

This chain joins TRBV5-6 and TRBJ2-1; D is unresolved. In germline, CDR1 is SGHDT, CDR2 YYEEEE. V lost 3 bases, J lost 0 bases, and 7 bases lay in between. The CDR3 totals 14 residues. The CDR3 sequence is CASSSGSSYNEQFF. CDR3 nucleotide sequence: TGTGCCAGCAGCTCCGGTAGCTCCTACAATGAGCAGTTCTTC.

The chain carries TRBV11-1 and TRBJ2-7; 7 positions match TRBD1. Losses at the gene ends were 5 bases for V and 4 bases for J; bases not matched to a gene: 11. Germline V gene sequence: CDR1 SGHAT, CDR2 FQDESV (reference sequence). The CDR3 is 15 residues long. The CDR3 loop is CASSHVGQAQYEQYF. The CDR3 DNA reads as TGTGCCAGCAGCCACGTCGGACAGGCCCAATACGAGCAGTACTTC.

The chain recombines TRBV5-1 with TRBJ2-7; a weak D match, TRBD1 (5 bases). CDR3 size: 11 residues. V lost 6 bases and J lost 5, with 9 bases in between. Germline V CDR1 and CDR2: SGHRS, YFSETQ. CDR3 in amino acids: CASKDKDEQYF. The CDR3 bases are TGCGCCAGCAAGGACAAGGACGAGCAGTACTTC. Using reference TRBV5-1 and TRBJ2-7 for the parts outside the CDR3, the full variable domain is KAGVTQTPRYLIKTRGQQVTLSCSPISGHRSVSWYQQTPGQGLQFLFEYFSETQRNKGNFPGRFSGRQFSNSRSEMNVSTLELGDSALYLCASKDKDEQYFGPGTRLTVT.

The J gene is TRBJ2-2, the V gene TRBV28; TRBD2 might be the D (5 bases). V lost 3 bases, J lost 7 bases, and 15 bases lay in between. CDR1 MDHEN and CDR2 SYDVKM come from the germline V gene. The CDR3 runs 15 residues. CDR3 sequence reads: CASSFGLRTYGELFF. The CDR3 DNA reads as TGTGCCAGCAGTTTTGGACTCAGGACCTACGGGGAGCTGTTTTTT.

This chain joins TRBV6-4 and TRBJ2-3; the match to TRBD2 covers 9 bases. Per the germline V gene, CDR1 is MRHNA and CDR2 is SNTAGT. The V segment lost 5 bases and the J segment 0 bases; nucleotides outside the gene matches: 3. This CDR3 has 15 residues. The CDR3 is CASSPLAGSTDTQYF. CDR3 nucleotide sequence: TGTGCCAGCAGTCCCCTAGCGGGAAGCACAGATACGCAGTATTTT.

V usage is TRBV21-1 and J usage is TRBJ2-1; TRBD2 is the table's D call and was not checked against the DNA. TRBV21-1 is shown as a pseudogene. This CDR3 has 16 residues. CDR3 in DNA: TGTGCCAGCAGCAAAGAAGAGCGGGAGTCTAGAAATGAGCAGTTCTTC. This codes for CASSKEERESRNEQFF.

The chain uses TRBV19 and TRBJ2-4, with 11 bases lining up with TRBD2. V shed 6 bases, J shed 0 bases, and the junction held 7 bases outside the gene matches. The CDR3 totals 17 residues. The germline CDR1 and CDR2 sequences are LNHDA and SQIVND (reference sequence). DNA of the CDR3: TGTGCCAGTAGCCTGGGACTAGCGGAGATAGCCAAAAACATTCAGTACTTC. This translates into CASSLGLAEIAKNIQYF.

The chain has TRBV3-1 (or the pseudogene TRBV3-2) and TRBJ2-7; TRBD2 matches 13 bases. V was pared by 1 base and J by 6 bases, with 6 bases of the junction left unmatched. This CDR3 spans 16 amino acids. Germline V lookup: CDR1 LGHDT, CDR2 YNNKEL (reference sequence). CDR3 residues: CASSQAAGLAGSEQYF. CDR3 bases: TGTGCCAGCAGCCAAGCTGCGGGACTAGCGGGAAGCGAGCAGTACTTC.

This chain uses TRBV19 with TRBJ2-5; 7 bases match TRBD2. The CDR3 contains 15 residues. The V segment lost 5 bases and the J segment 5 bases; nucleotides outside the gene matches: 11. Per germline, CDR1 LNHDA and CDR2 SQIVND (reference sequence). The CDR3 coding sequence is TGTGCCAGTAGTGGGGTGTCTAGCGGAGGTGAGACCCAGTACTTC. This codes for CASSGVSSGGETQYF.

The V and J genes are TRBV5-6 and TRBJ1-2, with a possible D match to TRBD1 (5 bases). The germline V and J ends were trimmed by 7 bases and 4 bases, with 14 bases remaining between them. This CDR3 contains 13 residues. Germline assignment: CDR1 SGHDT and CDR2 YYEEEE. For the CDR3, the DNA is TGTGCCAGCGCCATGCGGGGGTTCTATGGCTACACCTTC. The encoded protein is CASAMRGFYGYTF.

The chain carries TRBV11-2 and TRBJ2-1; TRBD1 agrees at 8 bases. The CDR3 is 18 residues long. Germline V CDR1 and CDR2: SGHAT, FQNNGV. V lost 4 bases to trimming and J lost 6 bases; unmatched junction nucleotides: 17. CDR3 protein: CASSSRGKGQGLFNEQFF. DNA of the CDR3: TGTGCCAGCAGCTCCCGGGGTAAAGGACAGGGACTTTTCAATGAGCAGTTCTTC.

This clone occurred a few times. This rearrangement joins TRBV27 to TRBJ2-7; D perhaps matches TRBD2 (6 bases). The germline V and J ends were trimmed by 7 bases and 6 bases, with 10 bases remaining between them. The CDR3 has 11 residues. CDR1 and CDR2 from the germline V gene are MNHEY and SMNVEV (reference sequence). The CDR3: CASKVGGEQYF. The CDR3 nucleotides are TGTGCCAGCAAGGTGGGGGGCGAGCAGTACTTC.

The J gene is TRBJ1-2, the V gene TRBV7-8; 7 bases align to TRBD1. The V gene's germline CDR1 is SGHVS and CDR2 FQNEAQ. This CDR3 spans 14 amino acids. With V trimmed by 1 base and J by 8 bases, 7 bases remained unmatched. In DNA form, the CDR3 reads TGTGCCAGCAGCTTAGAGAGGGGGCGGGTAGGCTACACCTTC. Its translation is CASSLERGRVGYTF.

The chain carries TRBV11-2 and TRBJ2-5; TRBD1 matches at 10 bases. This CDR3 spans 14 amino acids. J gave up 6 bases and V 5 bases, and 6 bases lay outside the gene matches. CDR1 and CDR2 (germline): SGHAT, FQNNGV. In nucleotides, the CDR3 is TGTGCCAGCAGCATGACAGGGGGCGAAAAGACCCAGTACTTC. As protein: CASSMTGGEKTQYF.

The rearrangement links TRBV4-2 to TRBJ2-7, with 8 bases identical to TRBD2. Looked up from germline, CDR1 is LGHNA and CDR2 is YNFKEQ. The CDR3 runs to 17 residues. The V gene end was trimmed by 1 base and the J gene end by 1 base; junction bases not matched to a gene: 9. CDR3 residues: CASSQGVGAGGSYEQYF. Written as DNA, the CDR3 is TGTGCCAGCAGCCAAGGGGTCGGGGCGGGGGGATCCTACGAGCAGTACTTC.

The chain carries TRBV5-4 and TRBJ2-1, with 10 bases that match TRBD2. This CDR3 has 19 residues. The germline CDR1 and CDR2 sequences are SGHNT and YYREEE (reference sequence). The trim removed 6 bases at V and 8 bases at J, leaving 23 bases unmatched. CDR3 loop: CASISRQVSAGGGEYEQFF. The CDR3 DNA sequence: TGTGCCAGCATTAGTAGACAGGTTTCAGCGGGAGGGGGGGAATATGAGCAGTTCTTC. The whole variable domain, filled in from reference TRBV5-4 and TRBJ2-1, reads ETGVTQSPTHLIKTRGQQVTLRCSSQSGHNTVSWYQQALGQGPQFIFQYYREEENGRGNFPPRFSGLQFPNYSSELNVNALELDDSALYLCASISRQVSAGGGEYEQFFGPGTRLTVL.

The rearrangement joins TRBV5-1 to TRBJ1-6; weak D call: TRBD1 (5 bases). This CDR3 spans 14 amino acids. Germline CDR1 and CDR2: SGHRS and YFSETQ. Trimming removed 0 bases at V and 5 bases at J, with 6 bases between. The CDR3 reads CASSLEGDNSPLHF. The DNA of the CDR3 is TGCGCCAGCAGCTTGGAAGGGGATAATTCACCCCTCCACTTT.

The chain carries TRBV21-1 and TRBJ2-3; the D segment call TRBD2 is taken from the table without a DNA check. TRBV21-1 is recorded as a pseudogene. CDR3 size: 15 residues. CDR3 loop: CAKHTAGLKPDTQYF. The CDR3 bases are TGTGCCAAGCATACAGCGGGATTGAAACCAGATACGCAGTATTTT.

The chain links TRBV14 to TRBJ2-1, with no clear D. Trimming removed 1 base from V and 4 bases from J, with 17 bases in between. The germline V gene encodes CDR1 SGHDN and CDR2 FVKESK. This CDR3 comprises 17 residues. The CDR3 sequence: CASSQARWSYGYNEQFF. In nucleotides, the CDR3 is TGTGCCAGCAGCCAAGCCCGGTGGAGCTACGGGTACAATGAGCAGTTCTTC.

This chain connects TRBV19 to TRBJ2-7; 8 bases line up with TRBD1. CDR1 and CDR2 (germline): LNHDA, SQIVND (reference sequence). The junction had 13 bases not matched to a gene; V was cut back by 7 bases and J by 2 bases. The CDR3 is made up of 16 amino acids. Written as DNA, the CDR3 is TGTGCCAGTACCTCAGGCCCCGGGACAGGTACCTACGAGCAGTACTTC. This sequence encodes CASTSGPGTGTYEQYF.

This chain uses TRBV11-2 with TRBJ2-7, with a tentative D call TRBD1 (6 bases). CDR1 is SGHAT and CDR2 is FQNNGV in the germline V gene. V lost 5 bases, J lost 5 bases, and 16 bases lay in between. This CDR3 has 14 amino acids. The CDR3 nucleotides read TGTGCCAGCAGCATCCGAGGCAGGGGAGACGAGCAGTACTTC. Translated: CASSIRGRGDEQYF.

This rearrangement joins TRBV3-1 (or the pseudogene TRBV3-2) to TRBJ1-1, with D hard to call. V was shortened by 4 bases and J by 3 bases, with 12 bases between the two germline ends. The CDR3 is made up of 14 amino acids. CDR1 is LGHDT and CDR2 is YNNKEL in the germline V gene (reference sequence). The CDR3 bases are TGTGCCAGCAGCCCCCCAGCGAGGGACACTGAAGCTTTCTTT. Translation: CASSPPARDTEAFF.

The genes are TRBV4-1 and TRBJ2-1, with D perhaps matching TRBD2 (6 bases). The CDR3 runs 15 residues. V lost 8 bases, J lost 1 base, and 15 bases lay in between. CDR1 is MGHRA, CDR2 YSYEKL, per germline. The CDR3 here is CASESGRGSYNEQFF. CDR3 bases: TGCGCCAGCGAGTCCGGGAGAGGGTCCTACAATGAGCAGTTCTTC.

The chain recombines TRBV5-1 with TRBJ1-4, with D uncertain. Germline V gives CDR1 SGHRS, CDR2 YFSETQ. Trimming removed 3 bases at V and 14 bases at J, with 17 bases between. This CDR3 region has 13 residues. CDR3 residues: CASSSETRDLLFF. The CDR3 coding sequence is TGCGCCAGCAGCTCCGAGACCCGGGATTTGCTGTTTTTT.

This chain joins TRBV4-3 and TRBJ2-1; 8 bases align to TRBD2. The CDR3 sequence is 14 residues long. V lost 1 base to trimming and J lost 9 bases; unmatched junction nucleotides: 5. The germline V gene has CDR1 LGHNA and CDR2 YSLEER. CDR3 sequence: CASSQGAGAVEQFF. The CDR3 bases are TGCGCCAGCAGCCAAGGAGCGGGAGCGGTTGAGCAGTTCTTC.